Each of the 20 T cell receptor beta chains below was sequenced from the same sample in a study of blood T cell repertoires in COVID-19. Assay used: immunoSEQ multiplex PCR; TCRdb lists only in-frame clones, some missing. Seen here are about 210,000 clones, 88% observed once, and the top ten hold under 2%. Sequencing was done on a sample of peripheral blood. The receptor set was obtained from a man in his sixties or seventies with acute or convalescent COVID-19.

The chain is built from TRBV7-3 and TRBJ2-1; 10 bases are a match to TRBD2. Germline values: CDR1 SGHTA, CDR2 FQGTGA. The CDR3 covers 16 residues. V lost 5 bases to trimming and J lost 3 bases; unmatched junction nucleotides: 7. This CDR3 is CASSPLAGEYYNEQFF. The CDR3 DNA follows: TGTGCCAGCAGCCCTCTAGCGGGGGAATACTACAATGAGCAGTTCTTC.

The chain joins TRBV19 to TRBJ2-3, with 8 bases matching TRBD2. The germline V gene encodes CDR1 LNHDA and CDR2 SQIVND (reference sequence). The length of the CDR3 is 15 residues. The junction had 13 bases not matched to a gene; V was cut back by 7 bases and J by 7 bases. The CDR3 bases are TGTGCCAGTACCACTGGGTCTAGCGGGTTGAATACGCAGTATTTT. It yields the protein CASTTGSSGLNTQYF. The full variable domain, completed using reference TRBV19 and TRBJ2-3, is DGGITQSPKYLFRKEGQNVTLSCEQNLNHDAMYWYRQDPGQGLRLIYYSQIVNDFQKGDIAEGYSVSREKKESFPLTVTSAQKNPTAFYLCASTTGSSGLNTQYFGPGTRLTVL.

The CDR3 sequence: CASGLAGAGSNEQFF. DNA of the CDR3: TGTGCCAGCGGTCTAGCGGGAGCCGGATCCAATGAGCAGTTCTTC. The chain is built from TRBV28 and TRBJ2-1; 10 nucleotides agree with TRBD2. This CDR3 is built from 15 residues. V dropped 8 bases and J dropped 6; count of bases not matched to a gene: 10. Germline V gene sequence: CDR1 MDHEN, CDR2 SYDVKM.

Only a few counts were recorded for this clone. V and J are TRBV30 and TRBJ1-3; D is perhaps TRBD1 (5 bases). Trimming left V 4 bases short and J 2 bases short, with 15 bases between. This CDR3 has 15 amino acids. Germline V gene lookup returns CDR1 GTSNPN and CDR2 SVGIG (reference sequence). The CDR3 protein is CAWTPGGAAGNTIYF. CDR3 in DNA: TGTGCCTGGACCCCAGGTGGGGCAGCTGGAAACACCATATATTTT. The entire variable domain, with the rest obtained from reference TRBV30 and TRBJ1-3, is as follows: SQTIHQWPATLVQPVGSPLSLECTVEGTSNPNLYWYRQAAGRGLQLLFYSVGIGQISSEVPQNLSASRPQDRQFILSSKKLLLSDSGFYLCAWTPGGAAGNTIYFGEGSWLTVV.

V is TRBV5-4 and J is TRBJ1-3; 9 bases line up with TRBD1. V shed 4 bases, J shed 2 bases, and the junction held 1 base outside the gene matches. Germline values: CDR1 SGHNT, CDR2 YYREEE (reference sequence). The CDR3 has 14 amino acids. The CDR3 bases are TGTGCCAGCAGCCGGGACAGGGCTGGAAACACCATATATTTT. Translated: CASSRDRAGNTIYF.

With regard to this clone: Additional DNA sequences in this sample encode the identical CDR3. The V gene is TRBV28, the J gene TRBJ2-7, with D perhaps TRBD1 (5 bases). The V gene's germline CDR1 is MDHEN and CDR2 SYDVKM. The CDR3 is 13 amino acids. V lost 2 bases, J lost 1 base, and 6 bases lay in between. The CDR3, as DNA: TGTGCCAGCAGTTTACAGGGATCCTACGAGCAGTACTTC. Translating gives CASSLQGSYEQYF.

This CDR3 is CASSFPTGGNYGYTF. CDR3 coding DNA: TGTGCCAGCAGTTTCCCGACAGGGGGTAACTATGGCTACACCTTC. The chain combines TRBV28 with TRBJ1-2; 9 bases align to TRBD1. V trimming: 3 bases; J trimming: 1 base; junction bases outside the gene matches: 3. The germline V gene encodes CDR1 MDHEN and CDR2 SYDVKM. The CDR3 loop spans 15 amino acids.

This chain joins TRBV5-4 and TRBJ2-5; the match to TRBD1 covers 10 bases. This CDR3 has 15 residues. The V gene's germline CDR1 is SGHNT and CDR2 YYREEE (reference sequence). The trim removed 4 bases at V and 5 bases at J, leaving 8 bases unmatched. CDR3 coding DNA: TGTGCCAGCAGCCTAACGACAGGGGGCGGTGAGACCCAGTACTTC. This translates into CASSLTTGGGETQYF. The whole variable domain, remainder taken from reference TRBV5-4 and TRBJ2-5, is ETGVTQSPTHLIKTRGQQVTLRCSSQSGHNTVSWYQQALGQGPQFIFQYYREEENGRGNFPPRFSGLQFPNYSSELNVNALELDDSALYLCASSLTTGGGETQYFGPGTRLLVL.

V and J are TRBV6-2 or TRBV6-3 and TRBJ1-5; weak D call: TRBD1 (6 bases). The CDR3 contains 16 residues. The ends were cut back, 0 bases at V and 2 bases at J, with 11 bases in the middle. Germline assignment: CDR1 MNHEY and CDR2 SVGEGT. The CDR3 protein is CASSYSKQGRNQPQHF. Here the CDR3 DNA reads TGTGCCAGCAGTTACTCGAAACAGGGACGCAATCAGCCCCAGCATTTT.

Here the CDR3 DNA reads TGTGCCAGCAGTTCGACTAGCGTAACCTACGAGCAGTACTTC. This encodes CASSSTSVTYEQYF. The chain couples TRBV28 to TRBJ2-7, with TRBD2 matching over 8 bases. Germline values: CDR1 MDHEN, CDR2 SYDVKM. Trimming cost V 4 bases and J 2 bases; bases outside gene matches: 4. This CDR3 spans 14 amino acids.

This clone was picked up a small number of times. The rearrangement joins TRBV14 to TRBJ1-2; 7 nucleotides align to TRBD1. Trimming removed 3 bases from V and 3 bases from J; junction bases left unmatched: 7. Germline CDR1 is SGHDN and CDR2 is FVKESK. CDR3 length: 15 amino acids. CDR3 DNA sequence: TGTGCCAGCAGCCACGGGACAGCGTCCCACTATGGCTACACCTTC. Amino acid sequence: CASSHGTASHYGYTF.

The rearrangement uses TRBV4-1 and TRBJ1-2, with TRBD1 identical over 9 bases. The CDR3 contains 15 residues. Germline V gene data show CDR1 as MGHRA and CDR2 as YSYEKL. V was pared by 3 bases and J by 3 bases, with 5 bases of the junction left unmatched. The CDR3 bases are TGCGCCAGCAGCCAGGGACAGGGTAAAGACTATGGCTACACCTTC. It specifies CASSQGQGKDYGYTF.

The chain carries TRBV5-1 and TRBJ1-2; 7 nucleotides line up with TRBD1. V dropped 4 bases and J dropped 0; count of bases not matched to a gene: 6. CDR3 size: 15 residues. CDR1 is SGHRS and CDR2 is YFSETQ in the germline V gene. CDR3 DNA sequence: TGCGCCAGCAGCCCGGGGACAGCTTCTAACTATGGCTACACCTTC. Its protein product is CASSPGTASNYGYTF. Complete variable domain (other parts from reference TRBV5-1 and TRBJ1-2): KAGVTQTPRYLIKTRGQQVTLSCSPISGHRSVSWYQQTPGQGLQFLFEYFSETQRNKGNFPGRFSGRQFSNSRSEMNVSTLELGDSALYLCASSPGTASNYGYTFGSGTRLTVV.

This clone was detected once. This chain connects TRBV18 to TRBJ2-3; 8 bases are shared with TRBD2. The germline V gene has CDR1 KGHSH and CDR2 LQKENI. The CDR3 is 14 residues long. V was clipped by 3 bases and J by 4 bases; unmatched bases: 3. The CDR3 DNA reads TGTGCCAGCTCACCCGGGGGGGGGCCAGATACGCAGTATTTT. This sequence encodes CASSPGGGPDTQYF. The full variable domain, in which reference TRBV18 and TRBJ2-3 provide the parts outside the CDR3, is NAGVMQNPRHLVRRRGQEARLRCSPMKGHSHVYWYRQLPEEGLKFMVYLQKENIIDESGMPKERFSAEFPKEGPSILRIQQVVRGDSAAYFCASSPGGGPDTQYFGPGTRLTVL.

CDR3 DNA: TGTGCCAGCAGCCAAGTCCGAGCCTATGGCTACACCTTC. This sequence encodes CASSQVRAYGYTF. The chain joins TRBV3-1 (or the pseudogene TRBV3-2) to TRBJ1-2; no reliable D call. This CDR3 has 13 residues. Germline V gene data show CDR1 as LGHDT and CDR2 as YNNKEL (reference sequence). V lost 1 base and J 4 bases, leaving 7 bases between the germline ends.

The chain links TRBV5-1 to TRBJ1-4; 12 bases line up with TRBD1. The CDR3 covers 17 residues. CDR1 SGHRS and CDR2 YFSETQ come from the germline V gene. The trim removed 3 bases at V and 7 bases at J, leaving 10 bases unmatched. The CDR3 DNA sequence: TGCGCCAGCAGCTCCCGGGGACAGGGGGCACAGTTTGAAAAACTGTTTTTT. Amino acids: CASSSRGQGAQFEKLFF.

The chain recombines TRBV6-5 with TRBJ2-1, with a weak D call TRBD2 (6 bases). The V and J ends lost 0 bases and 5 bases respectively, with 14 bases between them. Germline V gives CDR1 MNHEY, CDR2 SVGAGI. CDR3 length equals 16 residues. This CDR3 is CASSYSAWTNHNEQFF. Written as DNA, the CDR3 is TGTGCCAGCAGTTACTCGGCCTGGACTAACCACAATGAGCAGTTCTTC.

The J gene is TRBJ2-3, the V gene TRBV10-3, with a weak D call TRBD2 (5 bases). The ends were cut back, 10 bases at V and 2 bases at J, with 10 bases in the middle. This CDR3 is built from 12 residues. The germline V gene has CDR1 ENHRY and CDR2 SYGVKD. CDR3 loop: CATEDSTDTQYF. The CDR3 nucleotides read TGTGCCACCGAGGACTCCACAGATACGCAGTATTTT.

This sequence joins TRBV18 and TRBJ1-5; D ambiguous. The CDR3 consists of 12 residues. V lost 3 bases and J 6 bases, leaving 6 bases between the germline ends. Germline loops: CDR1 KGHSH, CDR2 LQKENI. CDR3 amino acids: CASSPGSQPQHF. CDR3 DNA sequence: TGTGCCAGCTCACCGGGGAGTCAGCCCCAGCATTTT.

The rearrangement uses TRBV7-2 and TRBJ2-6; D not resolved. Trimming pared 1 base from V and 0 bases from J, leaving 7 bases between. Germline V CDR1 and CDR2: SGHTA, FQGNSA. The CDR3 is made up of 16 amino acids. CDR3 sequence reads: CASSLGTGSGANVLTF. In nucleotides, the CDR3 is TGTGCCAGCAGCTTAGGAACGGGCTCTGGGGCCAACGTCCTGACTTTC.